This TCR beta chain is from a study of T cell responses to AZD1222 COVID-19 vaccine. Here immunoSEQ multiplex PCR was the method, and the copy in TCRdb shows in-frame clones only, minus some. In the table there are 110,000 to 150,000 clones, about 91% of which are singletons. V was trimmed by 4 bases and J by 2 bases, leaving 17 bases between them. Germline loops: CDR1 MNHNS, CDR2 SASEGT. This CDR3 comprises 16 residues. The TCR was taken from an adult in good health. Here the sequenced sample was peripheral blood, taken on day 0 of AZD1222 vaccination. The V gene is TRBV6-1, the J gene TRBJ2-5; weak D call: TRBD2 (5 bases). The CDR3 loop reads CASSAVGLLKQETQYF. CDR3 nucleotide sequence: TGTGCCAGCAGTGCCGTAGGACTTTTAAAACAAGAGACCCAGTACTTC.